In its sample, the clone carrying this T cell receptor (beta chain) was seen many times. Time point given: sample taken at primary tumor resection. TCRdb used MiXCR to reprocess the 5' RACE reads, holding one entry per CDR3 protein. The table lists about 48,000 distinct CDR3 sequences, roughly 5% of them singletons, with around 10% in the top ten. This specimen belongs to a study of spatial heterogeneity in lung cancer. The CDR3 extends over 16 amino acids. V dropped 6 bases and J dropped 14 bases, with 26 bases sitting between them. Germline CDR1 is ENHRY and CDR2 is SYGVKD. This sample comprised PBMCs, obtained at surgery. The chain couples TRBV10-3 to TRBJ1-6, with D tentatively TRBD1 (6 bases). The receptor comes from a male donor with early-stage non-small cell lung cancer. This CDR3 is CAISSGGTWDRRTLHF. CDR3 nucleotide sequence: TGTGCCATCAGCTCGGGGGGCACCTGGGATAGGAGGACCCTCCACTTT.